The 29 T cell receptor beta chains presented below share a single source sample, sequenced in a study of CD8 T cells in ankylosing spondylitis. Findings and caveats of the study: A TCR beta motif of seven or eight highly homologous variants appeared characteristic of ankylosing spondylitis blood.

The antigens for these receptors are not known. MiXCR, applied by TCRdb to the 5' RACE reads, yields one record per CDR3 protein. The sample yields about 840,000 distinct CDR3 sequences, roughly 12% seen once. The sequencing input was blood, either unsorted or a sorted T cell fraction (not recorded which). Source of these receptors: a male donor with ankylosing spondylitis.

This clonotype was counted a few times. The chain couples TRBV5-1 to TRBJ1-1; TRBD1 is a possible D gene (5 bases). Trimming took off 2 bases at V and 1 base at J, with 12 bases between the two ends. In germline, CDR1 is SGHRS, CDR2 YFSETQ. The CDR3 totals 15 residues. In DNA form, the CDR3 reads TGCGCCAGCAGCTTAAACCCGGGGGGGAACACTGAAGCTTTCTTT. Protein: CASSLNPGGNTEAFF.

In this sample, this clonotype turned up a few times. The chain combines TRBV24-1 with TRBJ2-1; D is unclear. Looked up from germline, CDR1 is KGHDR and CDR2 is SFDVKD. V was shortened by 10 bases and J by 1 base, with 13 bases between the two germline ends. The CDR3 extends over 14 amino acids. In nucleotides, the CDR3 is TGTGCCACGAGCCTTGGGGTTTCCTACAATGAGCAGTTCTTC. Protein product: CATSLGVSYNEQFF.

This clonotype was seen a handful of times. As DNA, the CDR3 is TGTGCCAGCTCGTTCGGGACAGGGGATGAGCAGTTCTTC. Translation gives CASSFGTGDEQFF. The chain has TRBV18 and TRBJ2-1; the match to TRBD1 covers 10 bases. Germline CDR1 is KGHSH and CDR2 is LQKENI. V lost 6 bases, J lost 8 bases, and 4 bases stayed unmatched. This CDR3 comprises 13 residues.

This rearrangement joins TRBV15 to TRBJ1-5, with D possibly TRBD1 on 5 matching bases. The V gene's germline CDR1 is LNHNV and CDR2 YYDKDF (reference sequence). There are 14 residues in the CDR3. Trimming shortened V by 0 bases and J by 7 bases, and 10 bases separated the two germline ends. The DNA of the CDR3 is TGTGCCACCAGCAGAGACAGGGTTGGCCAGCCCCAGCATTTT. This encodes CATSRDRVGQPQHF.

This clonotype was observed at least ten times. V usage is TRBV20-1 and J usage is TRBJ1-6, with D perhaps matching TRBD1 (5 bases). The germline V and J ends were trimmed by 4 bases and 3 bases, with 10 bases remaining between them. The CDR3 consists of 14 residues. Germline lookup yields CDR1 DFQATT and CDR2 SNEGSKA (reference sequence). The CDR3 nucleotides read TGCAGTGCTACTGCACAGGTCTATAATTCACCCCTCCACTTT. It is translated as CSATAQVYNSPLHF.

The chain is built from TRBV5-6 and TRBJ2-5; possible D gene TRBD2, 5 bases. The V gene lost 3 bases and the J gene lost 4 bases, with 16 bases spanning the gap. The germline gives CDR1 SGHDT, CDR2 YYEEEE. The CDR3 sequence is 15 residues long. The CDR3 region has the DNA TGTGCCAGCAGCTACGCTAGCCCCTTGGCAGAGACCCAGTACTTC. As protein: CASSYASPLAETQYF.

V and J are TRBV4-1 and TRBJ2-5; D not resolved. The CDR3 contains 15 residues. CDR1 and CDR2 (germline): MGHRA, YSYEKL. V lost 3 bases, J lost 0 bases, and 11 bases lay in between. Written as DNA, the CDR3 is TGCGCCAGCAGCCAGTCATTACCGAACCAAGAGACCCAGTACTTC. Amino acid sequence: CASSQSLPNQETQYF.

This clonotype was picked up a small number of times. V usage is TRBV6-6 and J usage is TRBJ2-2; D is undetermined. CDR3 length: 11 amino acids. The germline V gene has CDR1 MNHNY and CDR2 SVGAGI (reference sequence). Deletions cut 0 bases from V and 9 bases from J, with 2 bases between. CDR3 DNA: TGTGCCAGCAGTTACTCTTGGGAGCTGTTTTTT. Translation: CASSYSWELFF.

CDR3 residues: CSANGDLHSYEQYF. CDR3 nucleotides: TGCAGTGCTAACGGGGACTTACACTCCTACGAGCAGTACTTC. The J gene is TRBJ2-7, the V gene TRBV20-1; possibly TRBD2 for D (6 bases). V shed 4 bases and J shed 0 bases, with 13 bases lying between them. CDR1 and CDR2 from the germline V gene are DFQATT and SNEGSKA (reference sequence). The CDR3 length is 14 residues.

V and J are TRBV5-1 and TRBJ2-3, with D possibly matching TRBD2 (5 bases). Germline loops: CDR1 SGHRS, CDR2 YFSETQ. The CDR3 spans 14 residues. Trimming removed 4 bases at V and 5 bases at J, with 14 bases between. CDR3 sequence reads: CASSRGLRGDTQYF. The CDR3 bases are TGCGCCAGCAGCCGCGGACTTCGCGGAGATACGCAGTATTTT.

This clonotype was detected only a few times. J is TRBJ1-2 and V is TRBV5-5; D gene uncertain. CDR3 size: 14 residues. Trimming took 4 bases from V and 2 from J, leaving 12 bases between them. Germline CDR1 is SGHKS and CDR2 is YYEKEE (reference sequence). The CDR3 here is CASSPPGNNYGYTF. In DNA, the CDR3 is TGTGCCAGCAGCCCACCGGGGAACAACTATGGCTACACCTTC.

This clonotype appeared many times. The V gene is TRBV29-1, the J gene TRBJ2-1; TRBD1 aligns across 8 bases. CDR3 length equals 15 residues. CDR1 is SQVTM, CDR2 ANQGSEA, per germline. V lost 6 bases, J lost 8 bases, and 15 bases stayed unmatched. CDR3 bases: TGCAGCGTGCCCGGGACAGGCCGGCGCGTTGATGAGCAGTTCTTC. This sequence encodes CSVPGTGRRVDEQFF.

This clonotype was detected only a few times. This chain links TRBV20-1 with TRBJ2-1; D may be TRBD1 or TRBD2 (5 bases each). Germline-derived CDR1 and CDR2 are DFQATT and SNEGSKA (reference sequence). The CDR3 sequence is 12 residues long. V lost 6 bases, J lost 8 bases, and 14 bases lay in between. CDR3 nucleotides: TGCAGTGCACCCTCGGTGGGGGATGAGCAGTTCTTC. Translated, it gives CSAPSVGDEQFF.

The sample holds many counts of this clonotype. This chain connects TRBV4-1 to TRBJ2-5; D is undetermined. V was pared by 4 bases and J by 3 bases, with 12 bases between. The CDR3 is 14 residues long. The germline V gene encodes CDR1 MGHRA and CDR2 YSYEKL. The DNA of the CDR3 is TGCGCCAGCAGCCTATCCTATGCGGAAGAGACCCAGTACTTC. Protein product: CASSLSYAEETQYF.

The gene calls are TRBV24-1 and TRBJ2-1, with TRBD2 matching over 7 bases. With V trimmed by 3 bases and J by 7 bases, 14 bases remained unmatched. The CDR3 is made up of 17 amino acids. Germline V lookup: CDR1 KGHDR, CDR2 SFDVKD. The DNA of the CDR3 is TGTGCCACCAGTGATCCCACAGAGGGAGGGGTTCGGAATGAGCAGTTCTTC. Amino acids: CATSDPTEGGVRNEQFF.

This clonotype was seen at least ten times. This chain uses TRBV6-5 with TRBJ2-5; D possibly matches TRBD1 or TRBD2 (5 bases each). Germline V gene lookup returns CDR1 MNHEY and CDR2 SVGAGI. This CDR3 has 15 amino acids. With 0 bases removed from V and 2 bases from J, the gap between germline ends came to 10 bases. The CDR3 loop is CASSYSPGPQETQYF. The CDR3 nucleotides read TGTGCCAGCAGTTACTCCCCGGGACCTCAAGAGACCCAGTACTTC.

This clonotype has only a few counts. The chain recombines TRBV10-3 with TRBJ2-5, with D maybe TRBD2 (6 bases). The germline gives CDR1 ENHRY, CDR2 SYGVKD. V lost 6 bases and J 0 bases, leaving 8 bases between the germline ends. The CDR3 is 13 amino acids. The CDR3, as DNA: TGTGCCATCAGCTCTAGCGACCAAGAGACCCAGTACTTC. Amino acid sequence: CAISSSDQETQYF.

Details on this clonotype: At one of its ends the junction is not consistent with the germline gene, which may arise from a read error. The chain joins TRBV20-1 to TRBJ2-1; TRBD2 aligns across 11 bases. The CDR3 spans 16 residues. CDR1 is DFQATT and CDR2 is SNEGSKA in the germline V gene (reference sequence). CDR3 protein: CSAQRAGTSGHNEQSF. The CDR3 DNA is TGCAGTGCACAACGAGCCGGGACTAGCGGTCACAATGAGCAGTCCTTC.

In this sample, this clonotype turned up many times. The chain joins TRBV12-3 or TRBV12-4 to TRBJ2-1; D gene ambiguous. CDR3 length: 15 amino acids. V lost 7 bases and J 0 bases, leaving 13 bases between the germline ends. In DNA, the CDR3 is TGTGCCAGCACCCGAGCTCTGAGCTCCTACAATGAGCAGTTCTTC. Translation gives CASTRALSSYNEQFF.

The rearrangement uses TRBV4-3 and TRBJ2-1; TRBD2 matches at 7 bases. The V gene end was trimmed by 3 bases and the J gene end by 1 base; junction bases not matched to a gene: 6. This CDR3 has 16 residues. Germline V gene lookup returns CDR1 LGHNA and CDR2 YSLEER. The CDR3 is CASSQSLAVSYNEQFF. CDR3 DNA sequence: TGCGCCAGCAGCCAGTCTCTAGCGGTGTCCTACAATGAGCAGTTCTTC.

The gene calls are TRBV7-2 and TRBJ1-5, with D possibly matching TRBD1 (5 bases). The germline gives CDR1 SGHTA, CDR2 FQGNSA. This CDR3 has 16 amino acids. Deletions cut 3 bases from V and 3 bases from J, with 15 bases between. In nucleotides, the CDR3 is TGTGCCAGCAGCTTTGGAGACAGAGACATCAATCAGCCCCAGCATTTT. Amino acid sequence: CASSFGDRDINQPQHF.

This chain links TRBV28 with TRBJ1-1, with D possibly matching TRBD1 (5 bases). Trimming took 5 bases from V and 1 from J, leaving 11 bases between them. This CDR3 has 14 amino acids. The germline V gene encodes CDR1 MDHEN and CDR2 SYDVKM. For the CDR3, the DNA is TGTGCCAGCAGTGCCCTCGACAGGAACACTGAAGCTTTCTTT. Its protein product is CASSALDRNTEAFF.

The table lists this clonotype with a few counts. The V gene is TRBV24-1, the J gene TRBJ1-5; 9 nucleotides agree with TRBD1. CDR1 and CDR2 (germline): KGHDR, SFDVKD. After removal of 3 bases from V and 4 bases from J, the junction contained 3 bases not matched to a gene. This CDR3 is built from 15 residues. In DNA, the CDR3 is TGTGCCACCAGTGATCCTGGACAGGGGAATCAGCCCCAGCATTTT. The encoded protein is CATSDPGQGNQPQHF.

The chain has TRBV10-3 and TRBJ2-1; 12 bases fit TRBD2. The ends lost 3 bases at V and 8 bases at J; junction bases unmatched: 11. The CDR3 runs 17 residues. CDR1 is ENHRY, CDR2 SYGVKD, per germline. CDR3 residues: CAISDLAGGGRLDEQFF. The CDR3 DNA is TGTGCCATCAGTGACCTAGCGGGGGGGGGACGTTTGGATGAGCAGTTCTTC.

V gene TRBV24-1 combines with J gene TRBJ2-1; D is ambiguous. CDR1 is KGHDR and CDR2 is SFDVKD in the germline V gene. Trimming pared 3 bases from V and 4 bases from J, leaving 15 bases between. This CDR3 region has 16 residues. The DNA of the CDR3 is TGTGCCACCAGTGATGCTACTGCAGCCCCTTACAATGAGCAGTTCTTC. This sequence encodes CATSDATAAPYNEQFF.

This clonotype has just a few counts. The rearrangement joins TRBV5-4 to TRBJ2-7; D could derive from TRBD1 or TRBD2 (5 bases each). Germline CDR1 is SGHNT and CDR2 is YYREEE (reference sequence). This CDR3 has 13 amino acids. Trimming cost V 7 bases and J 11 bases, with 22 bases left between them. The CDR3 here is CASGRDLLGRKYF. The CDR3 coding sequence is TGTGCCAGCGGTCGGGACCTACTTGGGAGAAAGTACTTC.

This clonotype was seen a few times. CDR3 nucleotide sequence: TGTGCCAGCAGTGAATGGCTAGCGTACGAGCAGTACTTC. Translated, it gives CASSEWLAYEQYF. The rearrangement joins TRBV6-1 to TRBJ2-7; D might be TRBD2 (6 bases). The V end lost 2 bases, the J end lost 4 bases, and 9 bases lay between the germline ends. Germline V lookup: CDR1 MNHNS, CDR2 SASEGT. The CDR3 is made up of 13 amino acids.

The V and J genes are TRBV28 and TRBJ2-3; 10 bases agree with TRBD2. V shed 7 bases, J shed 5 bases, and the junction held 9 bases outside the gene matches. There are 15 residues in the CDR3. Germline lookup yields CDR1 MDHEN and CDR2 SYDVKM. CDR3 amino acids: CASKTTAGGQDTQYF. In DNA form, the CDR3 reads TGTGCCAGCAAAACGACAGCGGGAGGGCAAGATACGCAGTATTTT.

The rearrangement joins TRBV20-1 to TRBJ2-7; 7 bases are shared with TRBD1. With V trimmed by 3 bases and J by 0 bases, 8 bases remained unmatched. The CDR3 sequence is 15 residues long. CDR1 and CDR2 from the germline V gene are DFQATT and SNEGSKA (reference sequence). CDR3 nucleotide sequence: TGCAGTGCTAGGGTCCTAGGGGGCAACTCCTACGAGCAGTACTTC. Translated, it gives CSARVLGGNSYEQYF.